This T cell receptor beta chain came from a study of T cells in Graves' hyperthyroidism and ophthalmopathy. This clonotype was counted a single time. The target antigen is unknown. Study findings and constraints: Most thyroid-expanded clonotypes above 0.001 were also found in blood.

Amplification targeted TCR beta CDR3 regions from RNA transcripts. With the HTBI primer set, the TCR CDR3 went through a first round of RT-PCR. TCRdb reprocessed the multiplex PCR reads with MiXCR, giving one entry per CDR3 protein. This sample has some 570,000 distinct CDR3 sequences, with 11% to 15% found just once. Germline V gene sequence: CDR1 MDHEN, CDR2 SYDVKM. V dropped 4 bases and J dropped 5 bases, with 15 bases sitting between them. This CDR3 is 16 amino acids long. V is TRBV28 and J is TRBJ1-6, with D perhaps matching TRBD1 (5 bases). This TCR came from a woman aged 18-29 years with Graves' ophthalmopathy. Sequenced: blood. The CDR3 loop reads CASSSLGDGHNSPLHF. CDR3 nucleotides: TGTGCCAGCAGTTCACTAGGGGACGGACATAATTCACCCCTCCACTTT.